These T cell receptor beta chains were read from a single sample in a study of cytomegalovirus exposure and HLA in healthy donors. TCRdb's copy holds only in-frame clones and misses some; the assay was immunoSEQ multiplex PCR. The sample includes over 75,000 clones, 65% to 85% seen only once; the top ten take 2% to 3%. The sample consisted of PBMCs. Receptor source: a woman aged 50 to 65 in good health and CMV-seronegative. The CDR3 runs from the conserved cysteine through the conserved F or W. The D gene is left open where the match is weak. The size field is filled for only some rows; it gives once, few, many or a size class.

J gene	clone size	V gene	D gene	CDR3 DNA	CDR3 protein
TRBJ1-2	-	TRBV28	-	TGTGCCAGCAGTTCGGATGGGGGGAAGGGCTACACCTTC	CASSSDGGKGYTF
TRBJ1-5	-	TRBV19	-	TGTGCCAGTAGTGAACAGGGCTTGAATCAGCCCCAGCATTTT	CASSEQGLNQPQHF
TRBJ1-3	-	TRBV6-6	-	TGTGCCAGCAGTCCCAGATCTGGAAACACCATATATTTT	CASSPRSGNTIYF
TRBJ2-3	-	TRBV28	TRBD2	TGTGCCAGCAGTTTAAGTCTAGCGGGAGGGAGCACAGATACGCAGTATTTT	CASSLSLAGGSTDTQYF
TRBJ2-1	-	TRBV7-9	-	TGTGCCAGCAGCTTAGCGACCCGGGGTGAGCAGTTCTTC	CASSLATRGEQFF
TRBJ2-2	-	TRBV6-1	-	TGTGCCAGCAGGGGGACTGTGAACACCGGGGAGCTGTTTTTT	CASRGTVNTGELFF
TRBJ1-1	-	TRBV19	-	TGTGCCAGTAGTATAAGGGCTGACCCCGGGGGCACTGAAGCTTTCTTT	CASSIRADPGGTEAFF
TRBJ1-1	-	TRBV27	-	TGTGCCAGCAGTCAAGACACCCCCCAGGACAGAGTGAACACTGAAGCTTTCTTT	CASSQDTPQDRVNTEAFF
TRBJ2-1	-	TRBV10-3	-	TGTGCCATCAGTGAATCGTACAATGAGCAGTTCTTC	CAISESYNEQFF
TRBJ2-2	-	TRBV5-4	TRBD2	TGTGCCAGCAGCTTGAATAGCGGGGGGGCGCTCACCGGGGAGCTGTTTTTT	CASSLNSGGALTGELFF
TRBJ1-2	-	TRBV19	-	TGTGCCAGTAGTATCCCCAGGGGTTCGAGCTATGGCTACACCTTC	CASSIPRGSSYGYTF
TRBJ1-6	-	TRBV2	-	TGTGCCAGCAGTGAGCCCAGGGTATCACGGAATTCACCCCTCCACTTT	CASSEPRVSRNSPLHF
TRBJ2-3	-	TRBV9	-	TGTGCCAGCAGCGTAACGCCTAGTCAAACAGATACGCAGTATTTT	CASSVTPSQTDTQYF
TRBJ1-2	-	TRBV10-2	-	TGCGCCAGCAGTGAGTCCCGGGACTATGGCTACACCTTC	CASSESRDYGYTF
TRBJ2-1	-	TRBV12-5	-	TGTGCTAGTGGTTTGGTAGGGGGAACGTCCTACAATGAGCAGTTCTTC	CASGLVGGTSYNEQFF
TRBJ1-1	-	TRBV20-1	-	TGTTCTTACGTCGCGCGAGGAGAAGCTTTCTTT	CSYVARGEAFF
TRBJ2-7	-	TRBV29-1	TRBD2	TGCAGCGTTGCTGCTAGCGGGAGAATTGGCGAGCAGTACTTC	CSVAASGRIGEQYF
TRBJ1-5	few	TRBV6-5	TRBD1	TGTGCCAGTTCGGGACAGAAAAATCAGCCCCAGCATTTT	CASSGQKNQPQHF